The entry below describes one T cell receptor beta chain. Antigen unknown. The data belong to a study of PD-1 blockade in mismatch repair-deficient tumors. At the level of the study: All were previously treated, progressing patients with some twelve mismatch repair-deficient cancer types.

Study conclusions and caveats: Tumor-resident clones, often undetectable pretreatment in blood, expanded then contracted after pembrolizumab.

Indicated time point: approximately 10-day in vitro stimulation with candidate neoantigen peptide 6. TCR sequencing covered a few patients who responded to pembrolizumab. Each of 7 or 8 ELISpot-reactive candidate peptides was used for roughly 11-day stimulation. The protocol was immunoSEQ multiplex PCR, while the TCRdb copy is restricted to in-frame clones and leaves out a portion. The repertoire holds about 14,000 clones, with about 88% as singletons. Trimming stripped 0 bases from V and 0 bases from J, with 11 bases between. CDR1 and CDR2 (germline): LNHNV, YYDKDF (reference sequence). The CDR3 spans 17 residues.

The clonotype originates from an adult with mismatch repair-deficient cancer. Sequences were derived from cells cultured in vitro, sampled from a patient treated with pembrolizumab. The chain recombines TRBV15 with TRBJ2-2; the D is unclear. In DNA form, the CDR3 reads TGTGCCACCAGCAGAGATCAGGCCCTCTCGAACACCGGGGAGCTGTTTTTT. It specifies CATSRDQALSNTGELFF.